This TCR beta chain was sequenced during a study of T cells expressing NK-cell markers. Looking at the study overall: Beta-chain profiling covered CD3+CD56+NKG2C+, CD3+CD56+NKG2C- and CD3+CD56-NKG2C+ sorted subsets. Just one sequenced donor of eight was HCMV-seronegative, while seven were seropositive. Study conclusions and caveats: Unclear, still, was the HCMV specificity of the expanded NKG2C+ T cell clones. A few of the donors also had these clonotypes leading their CD3+CD56-NKG2C+ fraction.

CDR1 SGHTA and CDR2 FQGNSA come from the germline V gene. The CDR3 has 15 residues. About this clonotype: What it binds is not known.

Each CDR3 protein gets one entry in TCRdb, which reprocessed the 5' RACE reads and gives no DNA. The sample includes about 160,000 distinct CDR3 sequences. Sequencing used blood T cells: a sorted CD56 or NKG2C T cell subset, CD4+ or CD8+ T cells, or bulk PBMC T cells (not recorded which). The chain uses TRBV7-2 and TRBJ2-5; TCRdb selects TRBD2, and the lack of DNA leaves this call unchecked. The receptor was derived from a woman aged 18 to 69 in good health. The CDR3 region is CASSLATSGVETQYF.